The next 10 T cell receptor beta chains were all read from a single sample in a study of human T cells and chemical hapten exposure. MiXCR, run by TCRdb on the RACE reads, gives a single entry per CDR3 protein. The profile shows tens of thousands of distinct CDR3 sequences, 11% of them singletons. The sample's time point: patch test 2, 6 weeks after DPC sensitization. Treatment denoted: therapeutic diphenylcyclopropenone sensitization with weekly scalp DPC. The material sequenced was whole blood, taken in connection with sensitization to the hapten diphenylcyclopropenone (DPC). Receptors were obtained from a man aged 35 to 55 with alopecia areata. Some clones in this sample may be carry-over from other donors' samples.

This clonotype came up a few times. The V call is TRBV19, the J call TRBJ1-5; D gene unclear. The germline CDR1 and CDR2 sequences are LNHDA and SQIVND (reference sequence). Trimming stripped 8 bases from V and 3 bases from J, with 17 bases between. There are 15 residues in the CDR3. CDR3 sequence reads: CASVGLGGYNQPQHF. For the CDR3, the DNA is TGTGCCAGTGTAGGGCTTGGAGGATACAATCAGCCCCAGCATTTT.

The rearrangement joins TRBV12-3 or TRBV12-4 to TRBJ1-6; D might be TRBD1 (5 bases). CDR3 length equals 12 residues. V shed 8 bases and J shed 10 bases, with 12 bases lying between them. The CDR3 region is CASSRGDSPLHF. CDR3 nucleotide sequence: TGTGCCAGCTCCCGCGGGGACTCACCCCTCCACTTT.

The chain couples TRBV30 to TRBJ2-3; maybe TRBD2 (6 bases). Germline CDR1 GTSNPN, CDR2 SVGIG (reference sequence). The CDR3 runs 16 residues. Trimming removed 2 bases from V and 0 bases from J, with 15 bases in between. The CDR3 loop reads CAWSWGVTTSTDTQYF. In DNA, the CDR3 is TGTGCCTGGAGTTGGGGGGTAACGACTAGCACAGATACGCAGTATTTT. Based on the CDR3 plus reference TRBV30 and TRBJ2-3, the full variable domain is SQTIHQWPATLVQPVGSPLSLECTVEGTSNPNLYWYRQAAGRGLQLLFYSVGIGQISSEVPQNLSASRPQDRQFILSSKKLLLSDSGFYLCAWSWGVTTSTDTQYFGPGTRLTVL.

This clonotype was counted only a few times. CDR3 amino acids: CASRGQGARTQYF. CDR3 nucleotides: TGTGCCAGCAGGGGACAGGGGGCACGTACGCAGTATTTT. J is TRBJ2-3 and V is TRBV9; the match to TRBD1 covers 12 bases. Germline V CDR1 and CDR2: SGDLS, YYNGEE. The CDR3 spans 13 residues. The V and J ends lost 5 bases and 8 bases, in that order; junction bases with no gene match: 3. Variable domain in full (rest from reference TRBV9 and TRBJ2-3): DSGVTQTPKHLITATGQRVTLRCSPRSGDLSVYWYQQSLDQGLQFLIQYYNGEERAKGNILERFSAQQFPDLHSELNLSSLELGDSALYFCASRGQGARTQYFGPGTRLTVL.

The chain has TRBV6-2 or TRBV6-3 and TRBJ2-3; 15 nucleotides match TRBD2. From germline, CDR1 is MNHEY and CDR2 SVGEGT. V shed 6 bases and J 0 bases; nucleotides not matched to a gene: 7. The CDR3 has 18 amino acids. This CDR3 reads CASSTPGLAGGSTDTQYF. In DNA, the CDR3 is TGTGCCAGCAGCACTCCGGGACTAGCGGGAGGAAGCACAGATACGCAGTATTTT.

As concerns this clonotype: This could be a read error, since a much larger clone is one nucleotide away. The chain employs TRBV11-1 and TRBJ2-2, with D perhaps TRBD2 (6 bases). V was cut by 1 base and J by 0 bases, with 15 bases left in between. The CDR3 runs to 18 residues. Germline V gives CDR1 SGHAT, CDR2 FQDESV (reference sequence). The CDR3 protein is CASSLETLARANTGELFF. DNA of the CDR3: TGTGCCAGCAGCTTAGAGACCCTAGCGAGAGCGAACACCGGGGAGCTGTTTTTT.

Ten or more counts support this clonotype. The chain couples TRBV20-1 to TRBJ2-1, with 8 bases identical to TRBD1. The CDR3 consists of 16 residues. Trimming removed 3 bases from V and 8 bases from J; junction bases left unmatched: 15. The germline V gene encodes CDR1 DFQATT and CDR2 SNEGSKA (reference sequence). Here the CDR3 DNA reads TGCAGTGCTAGCCCAAGCCTCGCAGGGGGCGGCGATGAGCAGTTCTTC. It encodes CSASPSLAGGGDEQFF.

This chain uses TRBV25-1 with TRBJ2-7, with a weak D call TRBD2 (6 bases). Trimming pared 10 bases from V and 2 bases from J, leaving 9 bases between. The germline V gene encodes CDR1 MGHDK and CDR2 SYGVNS. The length of the CDR3 is 11 residues. CDR3 in DNA: TGTGCCACCCGGGAGACCTACGAGCAGTACTTC. Its translation: CATRETYEQYF.

This clonotype was observed a few times. The chain is built from TRBV16 and TRBJ1-4; D gene unclear. This CDR3 spans 15 amino acids. From germline, CDR1 is KGHSY and CDR2 FQNENV. Trimming stripped 4 bases from V and 0 bases from J, with 9 bases between. The chain's CDR3 is CASSPDAATNEKLFF. The CDR3 region has the DNA TGTGCCAGCAGCCCGGACGCAGCAACTAATGAAAAACTGTTTTTT.

This clonotype was recorded a few times. The chain couples TRBV13 to TRBJ1-2; D uncertain. Trimming shortened V by 4 bases and J by 3 bases, and 9 bases separated the two germline ends. The CDR3 loop spans 13 amino acids. Per the germline V gene, CDR1 is PRHDT and CDR2 is FYEKMQ (reference sequence). This CDR3 reads CASSSGAHYGYTF. The CDR3 DNA follows: TGTGCCAGCAGCTCGGGCGCCCACTATGGCTACACCTTC.